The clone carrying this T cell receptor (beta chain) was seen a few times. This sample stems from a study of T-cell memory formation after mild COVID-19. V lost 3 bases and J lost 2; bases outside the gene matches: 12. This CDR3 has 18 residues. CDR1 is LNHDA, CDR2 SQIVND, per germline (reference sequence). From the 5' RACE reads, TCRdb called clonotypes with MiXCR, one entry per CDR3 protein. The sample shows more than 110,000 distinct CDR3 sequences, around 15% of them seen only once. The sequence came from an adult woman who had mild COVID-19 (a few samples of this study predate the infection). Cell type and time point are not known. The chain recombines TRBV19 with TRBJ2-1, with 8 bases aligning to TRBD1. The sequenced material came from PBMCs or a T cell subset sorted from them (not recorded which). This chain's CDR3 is CASSINSGGYTTYNEQFF. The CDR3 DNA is TGTGCCAGTAGTATTAATTCAGGGGGCTACACTACCTACAATGAGCAGTTCTTC.